In its sample, the clone carrying this T cell receptor (beta chain) was seen a few times. Its target is not known. This specimen comes from a study of OX40 agonist ivuxolimab in advanced cancers. Study details: Patients achieving partial responses numbered three: one hepatocellular carcinoma case and two cutaneous melanoma cases.

The V end was cut by 0 bases, the J end by 5 bases, with 8 bases between. The CDR3 loop spans 14 amino acids. Germline V gene lookup returns CDR1 MRHNA and CDR2 SNTAGT. Some clones are missing from TCRdb's copy, which holds only in-frame ones; the method was immunoSEQ multiplex PCR. The sample has roughly 100,000 clones; 84% are singletons. Study conclusions and caveats: At 0.1 to 3.0 mg/kg and by week 6, CD4+ and CD8+ T cells in the blood had expanded clonally. Partial responders treated at 0.1-3.0 mg/kg exhibited clonal expansion among the lowest measured. CD8+ T cells were the subset that, on average, had more expanded clones than CD4+.

J is TRBJ2-1 and V is TRBV6-4; D is unclear. The material sequenced was CD4+ or CD8+ T cells sorted from blood, taken in a trial of the OX40 agonist ivuxolimab. This clonotype was obtained from an adult with an advanced solid tumor such as melanoma, head and neck, liver or kidney cancer. CDR3 region: CASSDSPGHNEQFF. The CDR3, as DNA: TGTGCCAGCAGTGACTCTCCCGGGCACAATGAGCAGTTCTTC.